These 27 T cell receptor beta chains originate from one sample sequenced in a study of T cells after yellow fever vaccination. MiXCR was run by TCRdb on the 5' RACE reads, yielding one entry per CDR3 protein. Of just under 600,000 distinct CDR3 sequences listed, 13% are singletons. The material was PBMCs, obtained on the day of the yellow fever booster vaccination. Receptor source: a man aged 25 to 45 who received the YFV17D yellow fever vaccine.

This clonotype came up many times. V gene TRBV12-3 or TRBV12-4 combines with J gene TRBJ2-2; D gene ambiguous. The CDR3 covers 14 residues. Trimming took off 6 bases at V and 2 bases at J, with 10 bases between the two ends. CDR3 nucleotide sequence: TGTGCCAGCAGGCCCCACAAAAACACCGGGGAGCTGTTTTTT. Translating it yields CASRPHKNTGELFF.

The genes are TRBV5-4 and TRBJ2-2, with D tentatively TRBD1 or TRBD2 (8 bases each). CDR3 size: 17 residues. The germline V gene has CDR1 SGHNT and CDR2 YYREEE (reference sequence). The V gene lost 4 bases and the J gene lost 5 bases, with 21 bases spanning the gap. CDR3 residues: CASSRTGLGGGTGELFF. The CDR3, as DNA: TGTGCCAGCAGCAGGACAGGGTTGGGCGGGGGGACCGGGGAGCTGTTTTTT.

Only a few counts were recorded for this clonotype. The gene calls are TRBV27 and TRBJ1-6, with D possibly being TRBD1 (5 bases). In germline, CDR1 is MNHEY, CDR2 SMNVEV (reference sequence). Between the trimmed V and J ends, which lost 5 bases and 8 bases, there was a span of 16 bases. The CDR3 is 15 amino acids. For the CDR3, the DNA is TGTGCCAGCAGTCCGTCCTTGGGGGGTCATTCACCCCTCCACTTT. Translation: CASSPSLGGHSPLHF.

The V call is TRBV7-2, the J call TRBJ2-1; TRBD2 matches 9 bases. Germline V gene sequence: CDR1 SGHTA, CDR2 FQGNSA. This CDR3 has 15 residues. J was trimmed by 9 bases and V by 3 bases; bases with no gene match: 9. For the CDR3, the DNA is TGTGCCAGCAGCTTCGGGAGCGGGAGGCCCGGTGAGCAGTTCTTC. Its protein product is CASSFGSGRPGEQFF.

This chain joins TRBV20-1 and TRBJ1-1; D unclear. This CDR3 region has 11 residues. The germline V gene has CDR1 DFQATT and CDR2 SNEGSKA (reference sequence). The V end was cut by 3 bases, the J end by 7 bases, with 9 bases between. The CDR3 reads CSARNSYEAFF. The CDR3 DNA follows: TGCAGTGCTAGGAACTCTTATGAAGCTTTCTTT.

The V and J genes are TRBV2 and TRBJ1-5; D ambiguous. Germline CDR1 is SNHLY and CDR2 is FYNNEI. The CDR3 runs 12 residues. V shed 6 bases and J shed 8 bases, with 11 bases lying between them. Here the CDR3 reads CASRADREPQHF. CDR3 bases: TGTGCCAGCAGAGCGGACCGAGAGCCCCAGCATTTT.

This clonotype was counted only a few times. This chain joins TRBV6-1 and TRBJ2-7; 7 nucleotides line up with TRBD1. Germline CDR1 and CDR2: MNHNS and SASEGT. This CDR3 has 14 amino acids. V shed 6 bases and J 2 bases; nucleotides not matched to a gene: 7. DNA of the CDR3: TGTGCCAGCAGCACCCCCGACAGGGCCTACGAGCAGTACTTC. Its protein is CASSTPDRAYEQYF.

This clonotype has a handful of counts. V and J are TRBV14 and TRBJ1-1; D gene uncertain. The CDR3 contains 12 residues. Trimming shortened V by 4 bases and J by 2 bases, and 5 bases separated the two germline ends. Germline CDR1 SGHDN, CDR2 FVKESK. CDR3 in DNA: TGTGCCAGCAGCCGTTATAACACTGAAGCTTTCTTT. It translates to CASSRYNTEAFF.

This clonotype was counted a few times. A junction end diverges from the germline sequence, so it may reflect a read error. The J gene is TRBJ2-1, the V gene TRBV10-3, with unresolved D. There are 14 residues in the CDR3. The germline V gene has CDR1 ENHRY and CDR2 SYGVKD. The chain's CDR3 is CDIIVCSCRNEQFF. The CDR3 nucleotides are TGTGACATCATCGTATGTAGCTGTAGGAATGAGCAGTTCTTC.

V usage is TRBV29-1 and J usage is TRBJ2-7; a weak D match, TRBD2 (5 bases). Trimming took off 8 bases at V and 6 bases at J, with 14 bases between the two ends. CDR1 SQVTM and CDR2 ANQGSEA come from the germline V gene. CDR3 size: 11 residues. CDR3 nucleotides: TGCAGCCTTAGGACCCTAGCCGAGCAGTACTTC. This translates into CSLRTLAEQYF.

The V call is TRBV30, the J call TRBJ2-7; no clear D. This CDR3 is 14 amino acids long. Germline V CDR1 and CDR2: GTSNPN, SVGIG (reference sequence). With 0 bases removed from V and 6 bases from J, the gap between germline ends came to 15 bases. The CDR3 sequence is CAWSVSLTRSEQYF. The CDR3 nucleotides read TGTGCCTGGAGTGTCTCGCTCACTCGATCCGAGCAGTACTTC.

As DNA, the CDR3 is TGTGCCAGCAGTTCATGGGCTGCAGATACGCAGTATTTT. This translates into CASSSWAADTQYF. The chain joins TRBV3-1 to TRBJ2-3; D call uncertain. Germline V CDR1 and CDR2: LGHDT, YNNKEL (reference sequence). The CDR3 has 13 residues. With 6 bases removed from V and 4 bases from J, the gap between germline ends came to 11 bases.

The J gene is TRBJ1-1, the V gene TRBV3-1; a weak D match, TRBD1 (5 bases). The V gene lost 7 bases and the J gene lost 5 bases, with 14 bases spanning the gap. Germline CDR1 and CDR2: LGHDT and YNNKEL (reference sequence). The CDR3 runs 13 residues. Here the CDR3 DNA reads TGTGCCAGCACAACCTACGGGGGTACTGAAGCTTTCTTT. Residues: CASTTYGGTEAFF.

The V and J genes are TRBV15 and TRBJ2-1; TRBD2 agrees at 7 bases. The CDR3 covers 16 residues. Germline values: CDR1 LNHNV, CDR2 YYDKDF (reference sequence). V trimming: 1 base; J trimming: 6 bases; junction bases outside the gene matches: 9. CDR3 nucleotides: TGTGCCACCAGCAGAGCTACGACTAGCCCTCTCAATGAGCAGTTCTTC. This gives the protein CATSRATTSPLNEQFF.

The chain combines TRBV7-9 with TRBJ2-2, with TRBD1 identical over 7 bases. The CDR3 runs 13 residues. The germline V gene encodes CDR1 SEHNR and CDR2 FQNEAQ (reference sequence). The J segment lost 6 bases and the V segment lost 3 bases, leaving 1 base of the junction unmatched. Written as DNA, the CDR3 is TGTGCCAGCAGCTTGACAGGGCCCGGGGAGCTGTTTTTT. This sequence encodes CASSLTGPGELFF.

This chain links TRBV7-6 with TRBJ1-4; unclear D gene. The germline CDR1 and CDR2 sequences are SGHVS and FNYEAQ. V lost 5 bases, J lost 9 bases, and 13 bases lay in between. This CDR3 is 13 amino acids long. CDR3 sequence (DNA): TGTGCCAGCAGCCCAAGCGGGTATCAAAAACTGTTTTTT. Protein product: CASSPSGYQKLFF.

This clonotype was counted between two and nine times. The chain couples TRBV12-3 or TRBV12-4 to TRBJ2-7, with D possibly TRBD1 on 6 matching bases. The CDR3 has 14 amino acids. V lost 6 bases, J lost 1 base, and 13 bases lay in between. In DNA form, the CDR3 reads TGTGCCAGCAGAATGGACAGCGCTTCCTACGAGCAGTACTTC. Translating gives CASRMDSASYEQYF.

In its sample, this clonotype was seen a few times. The gene calls are TRBV28 and TRBJ2-7; D perhaps matches TRBD1 (5 bases). V shed 3 bases and J shed 6 bases, with 12 bases lying between them. The germline V gene encodes CDR1 MDHEN and CDR2 SYDVKM. The CDR3 contains 13 residues. For the CDR3, the DNA is TGTGCCAGCAGTTTCAGGGCTCTTGGCGAGCAGTACTTC. It translates to CASSFRALGEQYF.

This clonotype was picked up many times. The chain links TRBV7-2 to TRBJ2-3; 12 positions agree with TRBD2. CDR3 size: 14 residues. The germline CDR1 and CDR2 sequences are SGHTA and FQGNSA. Unmatched junction bases numbered 5, after V lost 5 bases and J lost 8 bases. The CDR3 bases are TGTGCCAGCAGCCTCCTAGCGGGAGGGTCTACGCAGTATTTT. It encodes CASSLLAGGSTQYF. Combining the CDR3 with reference TRBV7-2 and TRBJ2-3 gives the whole variable domain GAGVSQSPSNKVTEKGKDVELRCDPISGHTALYWYRQSLGQGLEFLIYFQGNSAPDKSGLPSDRFSAERTGGSVSTLTIQRTQQEDSAVYLCASSLLAGGSTQYFGPGTRLTVL.

This clonotype was counted many times. The rearrangement links TRBV4-3 to TRBJ2-2; unclear D gene. This CDR3 spans 15 amino acids. V shed 2 bases and J shed 2 bases, with 9 bases lying between them. Germline CDR1 and CDR2: LGHNA and YSLEER. The CDR3 bases are TGCGCCAGCAGCCAACTACTTCTAAACACCGGGGAGCTGTTTTTT. Protein: CASSQLLLNTGELFF.

In regard to this clonotype: One end of the junction fails to match germline, which may point to a read error. This chain uses TRBV4-1 with TRBJ2-6; no clear D gene. This CDR3 is 17 amino acids long. The V gene's germline CDR1 is MGHRA and CDR2 YSYEKL. CDR3 nucleotides: TGCGCCAGCAGCCAAGATTCGGACCGCTCTTGGGCCAACGTCCTGACTTTC. Translated, it gives CASSQDSDRSWANVLTF.

This clonotype was observed a few times. V usage is TRBV5-1 and J usage is TRBJ1-2; maybe TRBD1 (5 bases). The CDR3 length is 15 residues. Germline V gene data show CDR1 as SGHRS and CDR2 as YFSETQ. Trimming took off 4 bases at V and 1 base at J, with 14 bases between the two ends. This chain's CDR3 is CASSQDSQNNYGYTF. Written as DNA, the CDR3 is TGCGCCAGCAGCCAAGACAGTCAAAATAACTATGGCTACACCTTC.

This clonotype was counted only a few times. V is TRBV7-9 and J is TRBJ1-4; 9 positions match TRBD1. The CDR3 is 15 amino acids. Unmatched junction bases numbered 4, after V lost 5 bases and J lost 3 bases. The germline V gene has CDR1 SEHNR and CDR2 FQNEAQ (reference sequence). The CDR3 DNA is TGTGCCAGCAGCCGCAGACAGGGGGCTAATGAAAAACTGTTTTTT. Protein: CASSRRQGANEKLFF.

The chain has TRBV12-3 or TRBV12-4 and TRBJ2-3; D unclear. There are 16 residues in the CDR3. Trimming cost V 3 bases and J 1 base, with 14 bases left between them. CDR3 sequence: CASSLESGLGTDTQYF. CDR3 DNA: TGTGCCAGCAGTTTGGAGTCCGGGCTCGGCACAGATACGCAGTATTTT.

V usage is TRBV29-1 and J usage is TRBJ2-1; D remains unclear. The ends were cut back, 4 bases at V and 2 bases at J, with 12 bases in the middle. The CDR3 covers 14 residues. Germline V gene data show CDR1 as SQVTM and CDR2 as ANQGSEA. The CDR3 region is CSVAGGFTYNEQFF. DNA of the CDR3: TGCAGCGTTGCGGGCGGATTTACCTACAATGAGCAGTTCTTC.

This clonotype was seen more than once but under ten times. This sequence joins TRBV7-2 and TRBJ2-7; perhaps TRBD2 as D (5 bases). V was shortened by 3 bases and J by 7 bases, with 16 bases between the two germline ends. There are 14 residues in the CDR3. CDR1 is SGHTA and CDR2 is FQGNSA in the germline V gene. The CDR3 nucleotides read TGTGCCAGCAGCTTTCAGCCTAGCTCTCGGGAGCAGTACTTC. It codes for CASSFQPSSREQYF.

This clonotype was counted many times. The V call is TRBV6-5, the J call TRBJ2-5; 9 bases fit TRBD2. Trimming took 2 bases from V and 6 from J; bases not matched to a gene: 7. The CDR3 has 15 amino acids. Germline values: CDR1 MNHEY, CDR2 SVGAGI. CDR3 sequence (DNA): TGTGCCAGCAGTTACGCGGGAGGGCCCGACCAGACCCAGTACTTC. The encoded protein is CASSYAGGPDQTQYF.